One and the same sample provided the 11 T cell receptor beta chains below, sequenced in a study of cytomegalovirus exposure and HLA in healthy donors (dated 2017 in TCRdb). The receptor library was made with the immunoSEQ multiplex PCR assay. A mixture of 60 forward primers for TCR Vbeta segments and 13 reverse primers for TCR Jbeta segments was used in the multiplex PCR. Held by TCRdb, this immuneACCESS table contains in-frame sequences only and omits some clones. Under half of the omission traces to an unresolved V gene where checked; the cause of the rest is unknown. The sample table holds under 150,000 clones, of which around 81% were seen once. The ten largest account for about 0.76% of the sample. The source material was PBMCs. All receptors derive from a young man in good health and CMV-seronegative.

The gene calls are TRBV7-9 and TRBJ2-1; TRBD1 aligns across 12 bases. This CDR3 comprises 16 residues. Germline assignment: CDR1 SEHNR and CDR2 FQNEAQ (reference sequence). J lost 4 bases, V lost 2 bases, and 3 bases had no gene match. CDR3 amino acids: CASSLPGQGAYNEQFF. The CDR3 DNA sequence: TGTGCCAGCAGCTTACCGGGACAGGGGGCTTACAATGAGCAGTTCTTC.

The chain has TRBV11-2 and TRBJ2-3; D call uncertain. CDR1 is SGHAT and CDR2 is FQNNGV in the germline V gene. The CDR3 is made up of 14 amino acids. V dropped 5 bases and J dropped 5 bases, with 14 bases sitting between them. The CDR3 is CASSPRPPGDTQYF. The CDR3 DNA reads as TGTGCCAGCAGCCCCCGGCCCCCGGGAGATACGCAGTATTTT.

The chain combines TRBV9 with TRBJ2-7, with TRBD2 matching over 11 bases. The germline CDR1 and CDR2 sequences are SGDLS and YYNGEE. Trimming removed 3 bases from V and 1 base from J; junction bases left unmatched: 3. There are 15 residues in the CDR3. Here the CDR3 DNA reads TGTGCCAGCAGCGGGCCTAGCGGGGGGTCCTACGAGCAGTACTTC. Translating it yields CASSGPSGGSYEQYF.

This rearrangement joins TRBV28 to TRBJ2-7; tentative D call: TRBD1 (6 bases). The germline V gene has CDR1 MDHEN and CDR2 SYDVKM. The CDR3 sequence is 16 residues long. V dropped 3 bases and J dropped 1 base, with 16 bases sitting between them. In nucleotides, the CDR3 is TGTGCCAGCAGTTTGGGCCCGGGACAATATTCCTACGAGCAGTACTTC. This codes for CASSLGPGQYSYEQYF.

The chain carries TRBV13 and TRBJ2-7, with 7 bases lining up with TRBD2. In germline, CDR1 is PRHDT, CDR2 FYEKMQ (reference sequence). This CDR3 region has 16 residues. Trimming removed 5 bases from V and 3 bases from J; junction bases left unmatched: 13. CDR3 protein: CASSPKNRRGSYEQYF. DNA of the CDR3: TGTGCCAGCAGCCCCAAAAACCGGCGGGGGAGCTACGAGCAGTACTTC.

This sequence joins TRBV6-1 and TRBJ2-4; 10 positions match TRBD1. CDR3 length: 15 residues. CDR1 is MNHNS and CDR2 is SASEGT in the germline V gene. With V trimmed by 6 bases and J by 5 bases, 7 bases remained unmatched. CDR3 bases: TGTGCCAGCAGAAAAGACAGGGGGCTGGAAAACATTCAGTACTTC. Translation: CASRKDRGLENIQYF.

This sequence joins TRBV29-1 and TRBJ1-1; D is uncertain. V was clipped by 7 bases and J by 5 bases, with 17 bases between them. Per the germline V gene, CDR1 is SQVTM and CDR2 is ANQGSEA. The CDR3 extends over 13 amino acids. Here the CDR3 reads CSGFRGVRTEAFF. The CDR3 region has the DNA TGCAGCGGCTTTCGTGGAGTTCGAACTGAAGCTTTCTTT.

This chain joins TRBV11-2 and TRBJ1-1; D is uncertain. Trimming took 5 bases from V and 1 from J, leaving 11 bases between them. CDR1 is SGHAT, CDR2 FQNNGV, per germline. CDR3 size: 14 residues. CDR3 in DNA: TGTGCCAGCAGCCGAGCACCCAAGAACACTGAAGCTTTCTTT. Its protein is CASSRAPKNTEAFF.

V usage is TRBV27 and J usage is TRBJ2-2; D gene uncertain. This CDR3 region has 12 residues. V lost 3 bases and J lost 3, with 2 bases in between. Per the germline V gene, CDR1 is MNHEY and CDR2 is SMNVEV (reference sequence). CDR3 DNA: TGTGCCAGCAGTTTCTACACCGGGGAGCTGTTTTTT. Translating gives CASSFYTGELFF.

The chain links TRBV19 to TRBJ2-7, with 12 bases fitting TRBD1. The CDR3 is 16 residues long. J lost 6 bases, V lost 1 base, and 7 bases had no gene match. The germline gives CDR1 LNHDA, CDR2 SQIVND (reference sequence). In nucleotides, the CDR3 is TGTGCCAGTAGTATAGGTCCCGGGACAGGGGGCCGCGAGCAGTACTTC. This sequence encodes CASSIGPGTGGREQYF.

This chain connects TRBV27 to TRBJ1-1; D is unclear. Germline V gene data show CDR1 as MNHEY and CDR2 as SMNVEV (reference sequence). The CDR3 contains 14 residues. The V gene lost 2 bases and the J gene lost 10 bases, with 17 bases spanning the gap. CDR3 region: CASSLNPTGWGAFF. CDR3 sequence (DNA): TGTGCCAGCAGTTTAAACCCTACGGGGTGGGGAGCTTTCTTT.